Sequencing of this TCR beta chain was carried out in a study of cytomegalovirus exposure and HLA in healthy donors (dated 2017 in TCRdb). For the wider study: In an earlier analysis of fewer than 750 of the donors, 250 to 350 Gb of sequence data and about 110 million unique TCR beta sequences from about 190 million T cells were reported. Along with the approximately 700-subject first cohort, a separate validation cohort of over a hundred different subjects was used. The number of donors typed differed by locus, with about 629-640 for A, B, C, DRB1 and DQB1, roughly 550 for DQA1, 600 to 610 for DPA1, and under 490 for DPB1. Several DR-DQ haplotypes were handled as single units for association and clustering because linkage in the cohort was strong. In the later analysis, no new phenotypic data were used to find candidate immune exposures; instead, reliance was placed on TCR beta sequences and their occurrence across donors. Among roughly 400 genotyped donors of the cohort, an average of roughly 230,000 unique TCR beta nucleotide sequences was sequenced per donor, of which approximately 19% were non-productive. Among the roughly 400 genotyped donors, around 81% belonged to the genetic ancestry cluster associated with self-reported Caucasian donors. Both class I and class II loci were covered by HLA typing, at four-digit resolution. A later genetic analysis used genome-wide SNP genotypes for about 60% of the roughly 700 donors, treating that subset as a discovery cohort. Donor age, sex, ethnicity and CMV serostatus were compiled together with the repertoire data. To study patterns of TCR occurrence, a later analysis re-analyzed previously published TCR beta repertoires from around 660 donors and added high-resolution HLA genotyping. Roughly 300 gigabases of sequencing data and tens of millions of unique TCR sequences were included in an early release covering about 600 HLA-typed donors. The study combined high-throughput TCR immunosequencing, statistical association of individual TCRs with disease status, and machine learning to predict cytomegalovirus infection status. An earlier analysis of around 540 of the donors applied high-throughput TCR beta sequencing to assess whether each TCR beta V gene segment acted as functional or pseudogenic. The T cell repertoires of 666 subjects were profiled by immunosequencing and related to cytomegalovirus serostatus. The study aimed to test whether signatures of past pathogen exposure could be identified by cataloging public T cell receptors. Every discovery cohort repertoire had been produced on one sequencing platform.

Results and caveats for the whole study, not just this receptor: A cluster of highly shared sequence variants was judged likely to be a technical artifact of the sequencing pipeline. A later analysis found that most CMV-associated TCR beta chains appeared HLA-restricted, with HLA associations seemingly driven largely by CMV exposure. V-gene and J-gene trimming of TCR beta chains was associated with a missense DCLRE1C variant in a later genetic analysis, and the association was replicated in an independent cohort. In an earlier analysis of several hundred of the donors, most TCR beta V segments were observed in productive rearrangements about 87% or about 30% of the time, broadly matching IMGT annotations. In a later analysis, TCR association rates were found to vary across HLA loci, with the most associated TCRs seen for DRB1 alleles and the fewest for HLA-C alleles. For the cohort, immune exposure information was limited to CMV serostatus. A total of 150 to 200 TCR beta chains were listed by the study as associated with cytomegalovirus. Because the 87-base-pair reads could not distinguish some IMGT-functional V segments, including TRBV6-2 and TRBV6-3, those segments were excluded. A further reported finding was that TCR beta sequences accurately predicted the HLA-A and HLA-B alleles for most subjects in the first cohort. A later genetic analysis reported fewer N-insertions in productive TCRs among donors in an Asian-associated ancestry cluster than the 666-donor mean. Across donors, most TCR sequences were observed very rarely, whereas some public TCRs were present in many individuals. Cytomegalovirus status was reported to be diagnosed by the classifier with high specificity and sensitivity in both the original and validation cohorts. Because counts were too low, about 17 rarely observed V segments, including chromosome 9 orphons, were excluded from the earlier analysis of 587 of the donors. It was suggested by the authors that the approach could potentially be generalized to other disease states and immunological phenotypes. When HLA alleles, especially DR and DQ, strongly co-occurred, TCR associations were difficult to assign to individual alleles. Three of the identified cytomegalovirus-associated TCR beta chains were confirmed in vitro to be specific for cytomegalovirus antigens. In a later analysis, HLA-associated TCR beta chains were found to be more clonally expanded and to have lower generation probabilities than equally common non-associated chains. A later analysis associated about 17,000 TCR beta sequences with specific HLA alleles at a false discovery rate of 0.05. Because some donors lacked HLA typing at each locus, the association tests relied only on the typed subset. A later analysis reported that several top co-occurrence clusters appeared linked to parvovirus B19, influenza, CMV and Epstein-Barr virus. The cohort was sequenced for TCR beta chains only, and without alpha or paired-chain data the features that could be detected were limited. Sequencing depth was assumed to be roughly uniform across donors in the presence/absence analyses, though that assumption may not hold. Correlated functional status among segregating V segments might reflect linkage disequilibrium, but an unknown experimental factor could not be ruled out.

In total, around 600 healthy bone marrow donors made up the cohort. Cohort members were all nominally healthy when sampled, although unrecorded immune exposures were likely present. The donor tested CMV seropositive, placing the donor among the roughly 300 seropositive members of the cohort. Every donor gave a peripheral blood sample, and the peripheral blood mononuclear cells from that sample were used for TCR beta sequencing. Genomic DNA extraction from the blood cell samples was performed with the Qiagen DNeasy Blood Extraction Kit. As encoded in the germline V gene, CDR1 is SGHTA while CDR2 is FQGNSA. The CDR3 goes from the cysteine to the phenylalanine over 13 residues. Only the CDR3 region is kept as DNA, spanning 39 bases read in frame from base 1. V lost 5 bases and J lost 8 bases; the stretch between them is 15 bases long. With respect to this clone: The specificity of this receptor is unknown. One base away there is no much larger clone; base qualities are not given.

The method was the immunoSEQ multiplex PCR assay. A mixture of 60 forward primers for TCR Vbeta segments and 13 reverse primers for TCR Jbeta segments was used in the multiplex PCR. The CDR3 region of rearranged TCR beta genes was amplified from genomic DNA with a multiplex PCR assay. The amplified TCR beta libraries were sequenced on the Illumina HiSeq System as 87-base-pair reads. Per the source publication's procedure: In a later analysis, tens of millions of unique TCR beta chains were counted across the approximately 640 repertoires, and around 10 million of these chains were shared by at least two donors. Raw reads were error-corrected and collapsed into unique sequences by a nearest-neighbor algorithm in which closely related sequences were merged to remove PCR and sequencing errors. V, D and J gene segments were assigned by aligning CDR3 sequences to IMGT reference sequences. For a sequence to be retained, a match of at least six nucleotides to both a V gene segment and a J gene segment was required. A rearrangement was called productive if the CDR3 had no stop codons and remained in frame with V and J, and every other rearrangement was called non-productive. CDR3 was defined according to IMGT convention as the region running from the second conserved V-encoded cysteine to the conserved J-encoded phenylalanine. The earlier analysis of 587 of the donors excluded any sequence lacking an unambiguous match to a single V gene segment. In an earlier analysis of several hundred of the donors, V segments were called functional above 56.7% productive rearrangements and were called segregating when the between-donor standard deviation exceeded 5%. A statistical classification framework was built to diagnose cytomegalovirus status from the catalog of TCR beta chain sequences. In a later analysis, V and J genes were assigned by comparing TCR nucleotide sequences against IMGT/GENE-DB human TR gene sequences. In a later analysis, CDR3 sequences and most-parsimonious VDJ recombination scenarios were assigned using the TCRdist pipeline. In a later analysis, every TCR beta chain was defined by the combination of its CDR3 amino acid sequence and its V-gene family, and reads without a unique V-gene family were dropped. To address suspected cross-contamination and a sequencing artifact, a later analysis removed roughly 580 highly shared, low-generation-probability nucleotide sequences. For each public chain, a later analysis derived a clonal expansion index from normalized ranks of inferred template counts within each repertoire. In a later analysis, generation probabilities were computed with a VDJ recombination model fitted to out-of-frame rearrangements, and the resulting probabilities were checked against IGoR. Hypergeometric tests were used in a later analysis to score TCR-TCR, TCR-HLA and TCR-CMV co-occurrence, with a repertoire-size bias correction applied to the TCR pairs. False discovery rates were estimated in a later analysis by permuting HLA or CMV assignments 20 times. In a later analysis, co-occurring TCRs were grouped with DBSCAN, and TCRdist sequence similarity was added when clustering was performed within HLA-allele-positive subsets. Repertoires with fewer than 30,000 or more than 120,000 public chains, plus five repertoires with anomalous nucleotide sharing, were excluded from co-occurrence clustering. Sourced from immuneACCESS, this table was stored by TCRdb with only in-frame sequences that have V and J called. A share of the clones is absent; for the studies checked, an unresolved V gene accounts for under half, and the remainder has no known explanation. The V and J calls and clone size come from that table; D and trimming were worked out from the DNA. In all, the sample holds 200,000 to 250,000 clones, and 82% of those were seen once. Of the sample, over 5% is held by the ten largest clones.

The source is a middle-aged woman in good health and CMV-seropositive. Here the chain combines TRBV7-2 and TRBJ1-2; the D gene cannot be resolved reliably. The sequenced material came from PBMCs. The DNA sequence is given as TGTGCCAGCAGCCTTGACCGACTCAGAGGCTACACCTTC. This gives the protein CASSLDRLRGYTF.